Listed below are T cell receptor beta chains from one sample, sequenced in a study of control samples from healthy donors and cancer patients. The protocol was immunoSEQ multiplex PCR, while the TCRdb copy is restricted to in-frame clones and leaves out a portion. The sample consists of over 90,000 clones, roughly 94% of them appearing once. Sequenced material: blood. These receptors were obtained from a woman younger than 30 in good health. CDR3s include the opening cysteine and the closing phenylalanine or tryptophan. D genes are given only for firm matches.

d_gene,v_gene,j_gene,CDR3nt,CDR3aa
TRBD1,TRBV27,TRBJ1-6,TGTGCCAGCAGTTTTAGGACAGGGGGTTCACCCCTCCACTTT,CASSFRTGGSPLHF
.,TRBV28,TRBJ1-5,TGTGCCAGCAGTTCCCTCGGGGCCCCAGAGAGTAGCAATCAGCCCCAGCATTTT,CASSSLGAPESSNQPQHF
.,TRBV30,TRBJ1-5,TGTGCCTGGAGTGTAGGGGGAAATCAGCCCCAGCATTTT,CAWSVGGNQPQHF
TRBD2,TRBV2,TRBJ2-1,TGTGCCAGCAGCCGGACTAGCGGGGGGGTTGAGCAGTTCTTC,CASSRTSGGVEQFF
.,TRBV7-9,TRBJ2-7,TGTGCCAGCAGCCTAGTCGTGTCTCTCCCCGAGCAGTACTTC,CASSLVVSLPEQYF
TRBD1,TRBV6-2/TRBV6-3,TRBJ1-2,TGTGCCAGCAGTTATGTGCCTGTACGACAGGGCTATGGCTACACCTTC,CASSYVPVRQGYGYTF
TRBD2,TRBV7-8,TRBJ2-5,TGTGCCAGCAGCCCTATGACTAGCGGGACGGAGACCCAGTACTTC,CASSPMTSGTETQYF
TRBD2,TRBV5-4,TRBJ2-1,TGTGCCAGCAGCTTTGTACTGGCGGGAGCCAGTCCGTTCTTC,CASSFVLAGASPFF
.,TRBV29-1,TRBJ1-1,TGCAGCGTTGTCTCAAGGGGTGAAGCTTTCTTT,CSVVSRGEAFF
.,TRBV30,TRBJ1-2,TGTGCCTGGATCGGCAGCCCTTCTAACTATGGCTACACCTTC,CAWIGSPSNYGYTF
.,TRBV23-1,TRBJ1-5,TGCGCCAGCAGCAGGGAGACAGCCTACAATCAGCCCCAGCATTTT,CASSRETAYNQPQHF
TRBD1,TRBV7-9,TRBJ1-2,TGTGCCAGCAGCTCAGGGACAGGGAACTATGGCTACACCTTC,CASSSGTGNYGYTF